This T cell receptor (beta chain) emerged from a study of identical twins (dated by TCRdb to about 2016). Broadly, across the study: To test whether fetal clonotypes persist, the study used deep sequencing on TCR alpha and beta repertoires from monozygotic twins, unrelated adults of various ages, and cord blood. To rule out contamination, the twin experiments were replicated at different times with different library preparation protocols.

Broader findings and caveats from the paper: Conclusions relied on cross-sectional statistical analysis, since the same donors could not be followed over many years. Fewer insertions were carried by abundant cord blood beta clonotypes; a weaker similar trend was observed in young adult naive repertoires, while no such trend was observed in memory repertoires. Out-of-frame TCR alpha sequences shared between twins showed an excess of low generation-probability sequences compared with coincidental sharing between unrelated individuals. In monozygotic twins, recombination models systematically underestimated out-of-frame TCR alpha sharing, but the models matched the sharing seen between unrelated individuals. A weaker excess of twin sharing was found in beta out-of-frame sequences because the signal-to-noise ratio was lowered by fewer shared sequences. Zero-insertion analyses could be partly confounded by invariant T cells such as MAIT and iNKT, although diverse VJ usage argued against such confounding for most clonotypes.

This clonotype was seen repeatedly, ten times or more. Its antigen is not yet known. No much larger clone is present one base from it, and per-base qualities are unavailable. Libraries were made using 5' RACE. These reads were obtained on an Illumina HiSeq 2000. Template switching introduced a universal primer binding site; the final cDNA contained a unique molecular identifier, enabling accurate counting of TCR cDNA molecules. Specific primers in the conserved constant-segment region were used to synthesize first-strand cDNA for the TCR alpha and beta chains. To control for contamination, every cDNA library was double barcoded, receiving both a SMART-Mk sample barcode and Illumina barcodes. TruSeq adapter sequences along with Illumina sample barcodes were introduced in two successive PCR steps. The TCR alpha and beta cDNA libraries were sequenced on the Illumina HiSeq platform using custom primers. In the authors' own workflow: Raw reads were processed with MiGEC to extract unique molecular identifiers, and MiXCR was used to determine CDR3 positions. For each individual, recombination models were inferred using an EM algorithm with the repgenHMM and IGoR tools. The tcR package in R was used for shared clonotype analysis, with sharing normalized by the product of cloneset sizes. To study raw recombination without the effects of thymic and clonal selection, out-of-frame nonproductive sequences were analyzed. TCRdb itself trimmed the public reads at Q25 with fastp, ran MiXCR and retained productive beta chains. Rows are combined by CDR3 protein, so each entry shows the most common genes and DNA. TCRdb's processing, not the study's, gives the V and J calls here. In this sample the table shows about 660,000 distinct CDR3 sequences, about 9.4% of which occur a single time. The leading ten clones occupy 0.8% to 1% of the sample.

Every donor was a healthy Caucasian. The twin cohort consisted of three pairs of female monozygotic twins, all aged roughly 18 to 30 years. Peripheral blood mononuclear cells were used as the source from which RNA for TCR libraries was isolated. V is trimmed back by 4 bases and J by 6 bases, and the junction contains 9 bases that no gene match accounts for. Looking up the germline V gene yields CDR1 SGHDT and CDR2 YYEEEE. Spanning cysteine to phenylalanine, the CDR3 consists of 16 amino acids. Kept here is only the CDR3 DNA, which spans 48 bases and is read in frame from base 1. The same data also contributed to another study, on yellow fever vaccine responses in identical twins. According to the second study: According to the authors, the vaccine-induced T cell response in identical twins seemed to be partly convergent and partly specific to each individual. The study precisely tracked vaccine-responding T cell clones in identical twins.

The sample was PBMCs. This clonotype was obtained from a young woman in good health. The sequence is built from TRBV5-6 and TRBJ2-1; 11 of the junction bases match TRBD1. The DNA sequence is given as TGTGCCAGCAGCCCAAACCTCGGGACAGGGGGCAATGAGCAGTTCTTC. It encodes CASSPNLGTGGNEQFF.